These 22 T cell receptor beta chains share one sample of origin, sequenced in a study of technical replicates of blood from a handful of donors. Using immunoSEQ multiplex PCR, the repertoire was profiled, and TCRdb retains in-frame clones only, with some absent. The table lists about 83,000 clones, 90% to 98% of them singletons. Sequencing input: T cells isolated from PBMCs. These receptors all stem from a human donor in good health.

The gene calls are TRBV19 and TRBJ1-5; D gene ambiguous. V was clipped by 0 bases and J by 1 base, with 7 bases between them. Germline V gene lookup returns CDR1 LNHDA and CDR2 SQIVND (reference sequence). The CDR3 runs 15 residues. CDR3 DNA: TGTGCCAGTAGTATAGATCTATGGAGCAATCAGCCCCAGCATTTT. It codes for CASSIDLWSNQPQHF. The full variable domain, with the rest looked up from reference TRBV19 and TRBJ1-5, is DGGITQSPKYLFRKEGQNVTLSCEQNLNHDAMYWYRQDPGQGLRLIYYSQIVNDFQKGDIAEGYSVSREKKESFPLTVTSAQKNPTAFYLCASSIDLWSNQPQHFGDGTRLSIL.

CDR3: CAWSKSVSTDTQYF. CDR3 DNA: TGTGCCTGGAGTAAAAGCGTTAGCACAGATACGCAGTATTTT. This chain links TRBV30 with TRBJ2-3, with unresolved D. The length of the CDR3 is 14 residues. Trimming stripped 2 bases from V and 0 bases from J, with 9 bases between. Germline V gives CDR1 GTSNPN, CDR2 SVGIG (reference sequence). Full variable domain (missing parts from reference TRBV30 and TRBJ2-3): SQTIHQWPATLVQPVGSPLSLECTVEGTSNPNLYWYRQAAGRGLQLLFYSVGIGQISSEVPQNLSASRPQDRQFILSSKKLLLSDSGFYLCAWSKSVSTDTQYFGPGTRLTVL.

The chain uses TRBV5-1 and TRBJ1-1; possibly TRBD1 for D (6 bases). Trimming cost V 4 bases and J 3 bases, with 19 bases left between them. This CDR3 comprises 16 residues. Germline V gives CDR1 SGHRS, CDR2 YFSETQ. The DNA of the CDR3 is TGCGCCAGCAGCATTGACAGGATCGACGGGGACACTGAAGCTTTCTTT. This translates into CASSIDRIDGDTEAFF. The full variable domain, with the rest looked up from reference TRBV5-1 and TRBJ1-1, is KAGVTQTPRYLIKTRGQQVTLSCSPISGHRSVSWYQQTPGQGLQFLFEYFSETQRNKGNFPGRFSGRQFSNSRSEMNVSTLELGDSALYLCASSIDRIDGDTEAFFGQGTRLTVV.

The chain employs TRBV18 and TRBJ2-7, with 7 bases matching TRBD2. The CDR3 contains 16 residues. V lost 7 bases and J lost 6; bases outside the gene matches: 18. The germline V gene has CDR1 KGHSH and CDR2 LQKENI. The CDR3 DNA reads as TGTGCCAGCTTCCCTAGCGGAGAATTCTGGGGGGGCGAGCAGTACTTC. This codes for CASFPSGEFWGGEQYF.

The rearrangement links TRBV6-1 to TRBJ2-7; a possible D gene is TRBD2 (7 bases). The CDR3 length is 15 residues. Trimming cost V 3 bases and J 0 bases, with 12 bases left between them. Germline V gene sequence: CDR1 MNHNS, CDR2 SASEGT. In DNA, the CDR3 is TGTGCCAGCAGTGATGGGGGGGCCCCCTCCTACGAGCAGTACTTC. Its translation: CASSDGGAPSYEQYF.

The CDR3: CASSQDRLASTDTQYF. The CDR3 nucleotides are TGCGCCAGCAGCCAAGATCGACTCGCGAGTACAGATACGCAGTATTTT. The rearrangement links TRBV4-1 to TRBJ2-3; unclear D gene. The V end was cut by 0 bases, the J end by 3 bases, with 13 bases between. Germline CDR1 and CDR2: MGHRA and YSYEKL. The CDR3 runs 16 residues.

This chain connects TRBV7-3 to TRBJ1-1; perhaps TRBD1 as D (6 bases). Germline CDR1 is SGHTA and CDR2 is FQGTGA. The germline V and J ends were trimmed by 0 bases and 6 bases, with 11 bases remaining between them. CDR3 length: 14 amino acids. For the CDR3, the DNA is TGTGCCAGCAGCTTAACACAGGGTAACGCTGAAGCTTTCTTT. It yields the protein CASSLTQGNAEAFF.

The chain is built from TRBV2 and TRBJ2-3, with 7 bases matching TRBD2. The CDR3 has 13 residues. The J segment lost 6 bases and the V segment lost 6 bases, leaving 6 bases of the junction unmatched. Germline loops: CDR1 SNHLY, CDR2 FYNNEI. CDR3 residues: CASRQTSPDTQYF. The CDR3 bases are TGTGCCAGCAGGCAGACTAGCCCTGATACGCAGTATTTT. The variable domain in full, completed from reference TRBV2 and TRBJ2-3, reads EPEVTQTPSHQVTQMGQEVILRCVPISNHLYFYWYRQILGQKVEFLVSFYNNEISEKSEIFDDQFSVERPDGSNFTLKIRSTKLEDSAMYFCASRQTSPDTQYFGPGTRLTVL.

The chain couples TRBV5-4 to TRBJ2-7; 12 nucleotides align to TRBD2. The CDR3 spans 16 residues. Germline V lookup: CDR1 SGHNT, CDR2 YYREEE (reference sequence). J was trimmed by 0 bases and V by 4 bases; bases with no gene match: 5. CDR3 sequence: CASSPATSGSSYEQYF. CDR3 DNA sequence: TGTGCCAGCAGCCCGGCGACTAGCGGGAGCTCCTACGAGCAGTACTTC.

CDR3 DNA: TGTGCCAGCAGTGACCGGGGAGGTGAAGAAAAACTGTTTTTT. Encoded protein: CASSDRGGEEKLFF. This chain joins TRBV6-4 and TRBJ1-4; D is unresolved. V lost 2 bases and J 8 bases, leaving 12 bases between the germline ends. Germline CDR1 reads MRHNA; CDR2 reads SNTAGT. The CDR3 sequence is 14 residues long.

The J gene is TRBJ2-3, the V gene TRBV4-1; D not resolved. The ends were cut back, 2 bases at V and 0 bases at J, with 9 bases in the middle. CDR1 and CDR2 (germline): MGHRA, YSYEKL. This CDR3 has 15 residues. The CDR3 spells CASSQLGTSTDTQYF. The CDR3 DNA follows: TGCGCCAGCAGCCAACTAGGCACGAGCACAGATACGCAGTATTTT.

This clone showed up just once. This sequence joins TRBV6-5 and TRBJ1-2; TRBD1 aligns across 11 bases. J lost 6 bases, V lost 5 bases, and 2 bases had no gene match. The germline gives CDR1 MNHEY, CDR2 SVGAGI. This CDR3 has 13 amino acids. CDR3 in DNA: TGTGCCAGCAGTCCGGACAGGGGGCATGGCTACACCTTC. Translated, it gives CASSPDRGHGYTF.

The chain couples TRBV11-1 to TRBJ2-5; 7 bases are shared with TRBD1. Germline assignment: CDR1 SGHAT and CDR2 FQDESV (reference sequence). This CDR3 spans 14 amino acids. Trimming at V came to 1 base and at J to 5 bases, leaving 4 bases not matched to a gene. The CDR3 protein is CASSLGGTAETQYF. CDR3 in DNA: TGTGCCAGCAGCTTAGGAGGGACAGCGGAGACCCAGTACTTC.

The chain employs TRBV7-9 and TRBJ1-1; D possibly corresponds to TRBD1 (5 bases). There are 14 residues in the CDR3. Germline V gene sequence: CDR1 SEHNR, CDR2 FQNEAQ (reference sequence). The germline V and J ends were trimmed by 1 base and 4 bases, with 10 bases remaining between them. The CDR3 nucleotides are TGTGCCAGCAGCTTAGAAGGGGAAGTCACTGAAGCTTTCTTT. Translating gives CASSLEGEVTEAFF.

The chain recombines TRBV4-1 with TRBJ2-7; unclear D gene. With 5 bases removed from V and 6 bases from J, the gap between germline ends came to 17 bases. The CDR3 is made up of 14 amino acids. Germline CDR1 is MGHRA and CDR2 is YSYEKL. The CDR3 is CASSLLDQVFEQYF. The DNA of the CDR3 is TGCGCCAGCAGCTTACTCGATCAGGTCTTCGAGCAGTACTTC.

This chain connects TRBV14 to TRBJ1-2; a weak D match, TRBD1 (5 bases). V was clipped by 2 bases and J by 5 bases, with 21 bases between them. Germline values: CDR1 SGHDN, CDR2 FVKESK. This CDR3 has 17 residues. The CDR3 bases are TGTGCCAGCAGCCAACACCCCCCGGGGCCCGCGGGGTATGGCTACACCTTC. Translating it yields CASSQHPPGPAGYGYTF.

J is TRBJ2-4 and V is TRBV5-1, with TRBD1 as a possible D gene (7 bases). This CDR3 is built from 16 residues. Trimming removed 5 bases at V and 1 base at J, with 16 bases between. Looked up from germline, CDR1 is SGHRS and CDR2 is YFSETQ. CDR3 sequence reads: CASRSTGEAAKNIQYF. The CDR3 DNA follows: TGCGCCAGCAGATCCACAGGGGAGGCGGCCAAAAACATTCAGTACTTC.

V is TRBV7-2 and J is TRBJ2-3, with 8 bases identical to TRBD2. V lost 2 bases and J lost 1; bases outside the gene matches: 2. This CDR3 is built from 15 residues. Germline CDR1 is SGHTA and CDR2 is FQGNSA. The CDR3 region has the DNA TGTGCCAGCAGCTTAAGCGGGGGACGCACAGATACGCAGTATTTT. The encoded protein is CASSLSGGRTDTQYF.

The chain joins TRBV6-1 to TRBJ2-7; maybe TRBD2 (5 bases). Looked up from germline, CDR1 is MNHNS and CDR2 is SASEGT. Trimming stripped 8 bases from V and 5 bases from J, with 19 bases between. There are 14 residues in the CDR3. Written as DNA, the CDR3 is TGTGCCAGCTCGAGATACAGCGGAGGAGACGAGCAGTACTTC. This sequence encodes CASSRYSGGDEQYF.

This chain uses TRBV6-6 with TRBJ2-7; 9 bases are shared with TRBD2. The CDR3 totals 15 residues. J lost 3 bases, V lost 4 bases, and 7 bases had no gene match. Per the germline V gene, CDR1 is MNHNY and CDR2 is SVGAGI (reference sequence). The CDR3: CASSLLAGDLYEQYF. CDR3 nucleotide sequence: TGTGCCAGCAGTTTGTTAGCGGGAGACCTCTACGAGCAGTACTTC.

This clone appeared once. This chain connects TRBV7-3 to TRBJ2-2; perhaps TRBD2 as D (6 bases). Trimming stripped 2 bases from V and 3 bases from J, with 10 bases between. The CDR3 runs 15 residues. CDR1 SGHTA and CDR2 FQGTGA come from the germline V gene. Here the CDR3 DNA reads TGTGCCAGCAGCTTAGGTAGCGGAGACACCGGGGAGCTGTTTTTT. It is translated as CASSLGSGDTGELFF.

The sample holds a few counts of this clone. The genes are TRBV14 and TRBJ1-1, with TRBD1 matching 7 bases. Per germline, CDR1 SGHDN and CDR2 FVKESK. The CDR3 consists of 15 residues. Unmatched junction bases numbered 11, after V lost 3 bases and J lost 7 bases. In DNA, the CDR3 is TGTGCCAGCAGCCAGATTAATGACAGGGATGGTGAAGCTTTCTTT. Its translation is CASSQINDRDGEAFF.